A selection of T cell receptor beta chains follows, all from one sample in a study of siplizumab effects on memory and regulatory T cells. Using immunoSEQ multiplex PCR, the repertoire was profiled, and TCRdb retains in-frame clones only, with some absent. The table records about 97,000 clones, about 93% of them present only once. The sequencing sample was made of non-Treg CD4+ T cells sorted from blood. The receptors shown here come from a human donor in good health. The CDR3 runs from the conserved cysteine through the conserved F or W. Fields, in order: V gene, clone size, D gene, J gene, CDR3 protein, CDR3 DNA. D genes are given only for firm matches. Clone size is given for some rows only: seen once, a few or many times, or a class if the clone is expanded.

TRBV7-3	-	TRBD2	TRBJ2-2	CASRESGRATGELFF	TGTGCCAGCAGGGAGAGCGGGAGAGCTACCGGGGAGCTGTTTTTT
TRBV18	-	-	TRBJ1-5	CASSPLQGQSQPQHF	TGTGCCAGCTCACCACTCCAGGGTCAGTCTCAGCCCCAGCATTTT
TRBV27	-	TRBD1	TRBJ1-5	CASSLSAHYRGNQPQHF	TGTGCCAGCAGTCTCAGCGCTCACTACAGGGGGAATCAGCCCCAGCATTTT
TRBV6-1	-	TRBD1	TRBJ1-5	CASRETGGNQPQHF	TGTGCCAGCAGAGAGACAGGGGGCAATCAGCCCCAGCATTTT
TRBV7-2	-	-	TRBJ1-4	CASSFQGLGEKLFF	TGTGCCAGCAGCTTTCAGGGGCTTGGTGAAAAACTGTTTTTT
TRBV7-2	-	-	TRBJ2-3	CASSRITDTQYF	TGTGCCAGCAGCCGCATCACAGATACGCAGTATTTT
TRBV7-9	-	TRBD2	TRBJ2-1	CASSETQSLADHSYNEQFF	TGTGCCAGCAGCGAAACACAAAGCCTAGCGGATCACTCCTACAATGAGCAGTTCTTC
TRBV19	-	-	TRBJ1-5	CASKRGPGGSPQHF	TGTGCCAGTAAAAGAGGGCCAGGTGGGTCACCCCAGCATTTT
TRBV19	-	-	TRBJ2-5	CASSSRGRETQYF	TGTGCCAGTAGTAGCAGGGGAAGGGAGACCCAGTACTTC
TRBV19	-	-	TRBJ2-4	CASSIGGGLTAKNIQYF	TGTGCCAGTAGTATTGGGGGAGGTCTTACAGCCAAAAACATTCAGTACTTC
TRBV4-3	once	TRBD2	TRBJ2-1	CASSQETSGSLVTIYNEQFF	TGCGCCAGCAGCCAAGAAACTAGCGGGAGCCTAGTAACCATCTACAATGAGCAGTTCTTC